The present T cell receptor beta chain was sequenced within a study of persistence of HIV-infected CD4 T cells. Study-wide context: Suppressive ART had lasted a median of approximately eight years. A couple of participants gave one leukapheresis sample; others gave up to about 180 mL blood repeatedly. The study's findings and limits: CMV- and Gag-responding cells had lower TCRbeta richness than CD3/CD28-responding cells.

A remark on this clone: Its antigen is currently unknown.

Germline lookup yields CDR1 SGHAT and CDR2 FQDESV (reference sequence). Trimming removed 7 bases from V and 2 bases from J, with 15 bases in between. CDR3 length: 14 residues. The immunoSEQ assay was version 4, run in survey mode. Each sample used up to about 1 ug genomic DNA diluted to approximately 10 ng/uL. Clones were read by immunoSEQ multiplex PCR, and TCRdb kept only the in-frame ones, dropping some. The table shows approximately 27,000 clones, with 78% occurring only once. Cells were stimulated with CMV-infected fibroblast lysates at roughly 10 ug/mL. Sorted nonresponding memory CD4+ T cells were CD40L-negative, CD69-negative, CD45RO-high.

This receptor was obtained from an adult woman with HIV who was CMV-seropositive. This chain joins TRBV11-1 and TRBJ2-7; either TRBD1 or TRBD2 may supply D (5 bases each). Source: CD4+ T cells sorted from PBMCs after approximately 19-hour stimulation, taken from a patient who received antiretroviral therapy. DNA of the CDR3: TGTGCCAGCAACACCGGGACCGACCCCTACGAGCAGTACTTC. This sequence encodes CASNTGTDPYEQYF. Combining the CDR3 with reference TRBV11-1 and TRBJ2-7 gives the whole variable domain EAEVAQSPRYKITEKSQAVAFWCDPISGHATLYWYRQILGQGPELLVQFQDESVVDDSQLPKDRFSAERLKGVDSTLKIQPAELGDSAMYLCASNTGTDPYEQYFGPGTRLTVT.